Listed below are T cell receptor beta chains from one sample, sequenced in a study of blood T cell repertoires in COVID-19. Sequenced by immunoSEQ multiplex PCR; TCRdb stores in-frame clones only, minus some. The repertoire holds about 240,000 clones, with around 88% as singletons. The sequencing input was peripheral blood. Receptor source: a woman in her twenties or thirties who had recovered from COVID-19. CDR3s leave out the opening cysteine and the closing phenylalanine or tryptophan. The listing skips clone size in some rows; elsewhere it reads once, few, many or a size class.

cdr3_aa: ASSLEQVNTEAF
cdr3_length: 12
clone_size: -
j_call: TRBJ1-1
v_call: TRBV9

cdr3_aa: ASTELGQGGYEQY
cdr3_length: 13
clone_size: -
j_call: TRBJ2-7
v_call: TRBV27

cdr3_aa: ASSIDRTGGYYGYT
cdr3_length: 14
clone_size: -
j_call: TRBJ1-2
v_call: TRBV19

cdr3_aa: ASSPTLVTGELF
cdr3_length: 12
clone_size: -
j_call: TRBJ2-2
v_call: TRBV11-2

cdr3_aa: ASSLGTAYGGGAEAF
cdr3_length: 15
clone_size: -
j_call: TRBJ1-1
v_call: TRBV28

cdr3_aa: ASSYRGLMDTIY
cdr3_length: 12
clone_size: -
j_call: TRBJ1-3
v_call: TRBV7-9

cdr3_aa: ASSLGEGTEAF
cdr3_length: 11
clone_size: -
j_call: TRBJ1-1
v_call: TRBV12-3/TRBV12-4

cdr3_aa: ASSQEGLAGGGSYEQY
cdr3_length: 16
clone_size: -
j_call: TRBJ2-7
v_call: TRBV4-2

cdr3_aa: ASSRGAQETQY
cdr3_length: 11
clone_size: -
j_call: TRBJ2-5
v_call: TRBV5-5

cdr3_aa: ASSYGTGYTGELF
cdr3_length: 13
clone_size: -
j_call: TRBJ2-2
v_call: TRBV6-5

cdr3_aa: ASSFRRLAGGNEQY
cdr3_length: 14
clone_size: -
j_call: TRBJ2-7
v_call: TRBV3-1/TRBV3-2

cdr3_aa: ASTRTDGEKLF
cdr3_length: 11
clone_size: -
j_call: TRBJ1-4
v_call: TRBV12-3/TRBV12-4

cdr3_aa: ASSLLATSSYNEQF
cdr3_length: 14
clone_size: -
j_call: TRBJ2-1
v_call: TRBV2

cdr3_aa: ASKTTREGDAF
cdr3_length: 11
clone_size: -
j_call: TRBJ1-1
v_call: TRBV6-5

cdr3_aa: ASSSRQQETQY
cdr3_length: 11
clone_size: -
j_call: TRBJ2-5
v_call: TRBV6-2/TRBV6-3

cdr3_aa: ASRGDRGVQF
cdr3_length: 10
clone_size: -
j_call: TRBJ2-1
v_call: TRBV12-3/TRBV12-4

cdr3_aa: ASRKAGTAYEQY
cdr3_length: 12
clone_size: -
j_call: TRBJ2-7
v_call: TRBV6-5

cdr3_aa: ASTSTGENTEAF
cdr3_length: 12
clone_size: once
j_call: TRBJ1-1
v_call: TRBV6-5

cdr3_aa: ASGSPQFRGTEAF
cdr3_length: 13
clone_size: -
j_call: TRBJ1-1
v_call: TRBV12-5

cdr3_aa: ASSFPDTNEKLF
cdr3_length: 12
clone_size: -
j_call: TRBJ1-4
v_call: TRBV5-1

cdr3_aa: ASSLIGGAANYGYT
cdr3_length: 14
clone_size: -
j_call: TRBJ1-2
v_call: TRBV5-4

cdr3_aa: ASSPRGGVSSGETQY
cdr3_length: 15
clone_size: -
j_call: TRBJ2-5
v_call: TRBV7-2

cdr3_aa: ASSIAAGRSGNTIY
cdr3_length: 14
clone_size: -
j_call: TRBJ1-3
v_call: TRBV19

cdr3_aa: ASSQKTFLGTEAF
cdr3_length: 13
clone_size: few
j_call: TRBJ1-1
v_call: TRBV5-4